Listed below are T cell receptor beta chains from one sample, sequenced in a study of blood T cell repertoires in COVID-19. Sequencing was performed with immunoSEQ multiplex PCR; in TCRdb, only in-frame clones are kept and a portion is missing. The sample holds 200,000 to 300,000 clones, around 89% seen once. The source material was PBMCs or T cells enriched from blood (not recorded which). The receptor source for this set is a woman in her thirties or forties with acute COVID-19. Both conserved end residues are part of each CDR3. A D gene is named only where the DNA matches it firmly. The size entry is marked missing in some rows and otherwise reads once, few, many or a size class.

j_gene,v_gene,abundance,d_gene,CDR3aa,CDR3nt
TRBJ1-5,TRBV10-3,-,-,CAISETARQPQHF,TGTGCCATCAGTGAGACTGCTAGGCAGCCCCAGCATTTT
TRBJ2-1,TRBV11-2,-,TRBD2,CASKRSGSSDEQFF,TGTGCCAGCAAACGCAGCGGGAGTAGCGATGAGCAGTTCTTC
TRBJ2-5,TRBV14,-,-,CASSRTGIRIQETQYF,TGTGCCAGCAGTCGAACGGGAATACGGATCCAAGAGACCCAGTACTTC
TRBJ1-1,TRBV7-9,once,TRBD1,CASSLGTAKPEAFF,TGTGCCAGCAGCTTGGGGACAGCGAAGCCTGAAGCTTTCTTT
TRBJ1-1,TRBV4-3,-,-,CASSQDKNTEAFF,TGCGCCAGCAGCCAAGACAAGAACACTGAAGCTTTCTTT
TRBJ2-1,TRBV7-2,-,TRBD2,CASSLDNSGSNEQFF,TGTGCCAGCAGCTTAGATAATAGCGGGAGCAATGAGCAGTTCTTC
TRBJ2-5,TRBV5-1,few,TRBD2,CASSWGLAEETQYF,TGCGCCAGCAGCTGGGGACTAGCGGAAGAGACCCAGTACTTC
TRBJ1-5,TRBV18,-,-,CASSPQVRGQPQHF,TGTGCCAGCTCACCACAGGTTCGAGGTCAGCCCCAGCATTTT
TRBJ2-1,TRBV6-5,-,-,CASSYSRSRYNEQFF,TGTGCCAGCAGTTACTCTAGGAGTCGCTACAATGAGCAGTTCTTC
TRBJ2-2,TRBV24-1,-,TRBD1,CATSDPGTANTGELFF,TGTGCCACCAGTGATCCCGGGACAGCGAACACCGGGGAGCTGTTTTTT
TRBJ2-5,TRBV5-4,once,-,CASSLAPEYQETQYF,TGTGCCAGCAGCTTGGCTCCGGAGTACCAAGAGACCCAGTACTTC
TRBJ1-5,TRBV7-9,-,TRBD1,CASSAGQGESQPQHF,TGTGCCAGCAGCGCCGGACAGGGAGAGAGCCAGCCCCAGCATTTT
TRBJ1-1,TRBV3-1/TRBV3-2,-,-,CASSQRRGRGPEAFF,TGTGCCAGCAGCCAACGGCGAGGGCGGGGTCCTGAAGCTTTCTTT
TRBJ1-4,TRBV30,-,TRBD1,CAWSSPGRGLFF,TGTGCCTGGAGTTCCCCTGGCAGGGGGCTGTTTTTT
TRBJ1-2,TRBV5-1,-,-,CASSLDRSNYGYTF,TGCGCCAGCAGCTTGGACAGGAGTAACTATGGCTACACCTTC
TRBJ1-2,TRBV2,-,-,CASSAGTWGYGYTF,TGTGCCAGCAGTGCCGGGACTTGGGGCTATGGCTACACCTTC
TRBJ2-5,TRBV28,-,TRBD2,CASSFGGGETQYF,TGTGCCAGCAGTTTCGGCGGGGGAGAGACCCAGTACTTC
TRBJ2-6,TRBV28,-,TRBD1,CASSSKSGQGISGANVLTF,TGTGCCAGCAGTTCGAAATCGGGACAGGGGATATCTGGGGCCAACGTCCTGACTTTC
TRBJ2-7,TRBV30,-,-,CAWSVTTAGYYEQYF,TGTGCCTGGAGTGTAACGACAGCCGGTTATTATGAGCAGTACTTC
TRBJ2-1,TRBV29-1,-,TRBD2,CSVEISGRSSEQFF,TGCAGCGTTGAGATTAGCGGGAGATCGAGTGAGCAGTTCTTC
TRBJ1-2,TRBV30,few,-,CAWSFSGDRNYGYTF,TGTGCCTGGAGTTTTTCCGGGGATCGAAACTATGGCTACACCTTC
TRBJ1-5,TRBV6-1,-,TRBD1,CASSGAGTVYSNQPQHF,TGTGCCAGCAGTGGAGCCGGGACAGTTTATAGCAATCAGCCCCAGCATTTT
TRBJ1-1,TRBV28,once,-,CASSFRGTGPNTEAFF,TGTGCCAGCAGTTTCCGGGGCACAGGGCCGAACACTGAAGCTTTCTTT
TRBJ2-6,TRBV19,-,-,CASSTSAAGANVLTF,TGTGCCAGTAGTACTAGCGCAGCTGGGGCCAACGTCCTGACTTTC
TRBJ2-7,TRBV2,-,-,CASSAVEGLGEQYF,TGTGCCAGCAGTGCGGTGGAGGGGTTGGGGGAGCAGTACTTC
TRBJ2-3,TRBV18,-,-,CASSQRQADTDTQYF,TGTGCCAGCTCACAGAGACAGGCTGACACAGATACGCAGTATTTT
TRBJ1-2,TRBV6-5,-,-,CASSREADYGYTF,TGTGCCAGCAGTCGCGAGGCAGATTATGGCTACACCTTC
TRBJ2-5,TRBV5-1,once,TRBD2,CASSYGTSGKQETQYF,TGCGCCAGCAGCTACGGGACTAGCGGGAAACAAGAGACCCAGTACTTC
TRBJ2-5,TRBV20-1,-,TRBD2,CSASFLAGAQETQYF,TGCAGTGCTAGTTTCCTAGCGGGAGCACAAGAGACCCAGTACTTC
TRBJ2-1,TRBV30,once,-,CAWGTTGNEQFF,TGTGCCTGGGGAACCACAGGGAATGAGCAGTTCTTC
TRBJ1-5,TRBV10-3,few,-,CAISVAGGPRQPQHF,TGTGCCATCAGTGTAGCCGGTGGCCCCCGGCAGCCCCAGCATTTT
TRBJ2-1,TRBV12-3/TRBV12-4,-,-,CASSFLADEQFF,TGTGCCAGCAGTTTTTTAGCAGATGAGCAGTTCTTC
TRBJ1-2,TRBV28,-,-,CASSSGTLYGYTF,TGTGCCAGCAGCTCCGGGACACTCTATGGCTACACCTTC
TRBJ2-1,TRBV5-1,-,TRBD2,CASGRPSGDNEQFF,TGCGCCAGCGGAAGGCCTAGCGGAGACAATGAGCAGTTCTTC
TRBJ2-5,TRBV7-3,-,-,CASSSRTDQETQYF,TGTGCCAGCAGCTCCCGGACAGACCAAGAGACCCAGTACTTC
TRBJ2-6,TRBV15,-,TRBD1,CATSRAHGTAISGANVLTF,TGTGCCACCAGCAGAGCCCACGGGACAGCGATCTCTGGGGCCAACGTCCTGACTTTC
TRBJ1-2,TRBV7-9,-,TRBD1,CASSLGETGVDYGYTF,TGTGCCAGCAGCTTAGGGGAGACAGGGGTTGACTATGGCTACACCTTC
TRBJ1-2,TRBV6-5,-,-,CASREFRGPGYGYTF,TGTGCCAGCAGAGAGTTCAGGGGACCGGGCTATGGCTACACCTTC
TRBJ1-1,TRBV6-5,-,TRBD1,CASSRDRANTEAFF,TGTGCCAGCAGTCGAGACAGGGCGAACACTGAAGCTTTCTTT
TRBJ2-3,TRBV7-8,-,TRBD2,CASSLTGTRRLTDTQYF,TGTGCCAGCAGCTTAACCGGGACTAGGAGACTCACAGATACGCAGTATTTT
TRBJ1-5,TRBV2,once,TRBD1,CASRGTGPNQPQHF,TGTGCCAGCAGGGGGACAGGGCCCAATCAGCCCCAGCATTTT
TRBJ1-1,TRBV30,-,-,CAWSGGRGSTEAFF,TGTGCCTGGAGTGGAGGGAGAGGGAGCACTGAAGCTTTCTTT
TRBJ1-1,TRBV19,-,-,CASSPGIWTEAFF,TGTGCCAGTAGCCCAGGGATTTGGACTGAAGCTTTCTTT